Listed below are T cell receptor beta chains from one sample, sequenced in a study of blood T cell repertoires in COVID-19. TCRdb keeps only in-frame clones here, not all; method: immunoSEQ multiplex PCR. The repertoire has 250,000 to 300,000 clones, around four fifths of them found once; the top ten carry under 5.5%. The sample consisted of peripheral blood. All receptors derive from a man aged 55 to 70 who had recovered from COVID-19. CDR3s include the opening cysteine and the closing phenylalanine or tryptophan. The order of the fields is CDR3 length, V gene, D gene, J gene, clone size, CDR3 DNA, CDR3 protein. The D gene is left open where the match is weak. Some rows mark clone size as missing; the rest say once, few, many or name a class of expanded clone.

>16|TRBV30|TRBD2|TRBJ2-1|-
TGTGCCTGGAGTGCCGCCCCAGCGGGAGGGGGGAATGAGCAGTTCTTC
CAWSAAPAGGGNEQFF
>14|TRBV3-1/TRBV3-2|TRBD1|TRBJ1-5|-
TGTGCCAGCAGCTTGGGACAGCCCAATCAGCCCCAGCATTTT
CASSLGQPNQPQHF
>16|TRBV5-1|TRBD2|TRBJ2-1|-
TGCGCCAGCAGCTGGGGCGGGAGCCCCCCCTACAATGAGCAGTTCTTC
CASSWGGSPPYNEQFF
>15|TRBV5-4|-|TRBJ2-1|-
TGTGCCAGCAGCCCACCCCCGGGGAGCTACAATGAGCAGTTCTTC
CASSPPPGSYNEQFF
>17|TRBV28|TRBD1|TRBJ1-4|-
TGTGCCAGCAGCCCCGCCGACAGGGGACTAACTAATGAAAAACTGTTTTTT
CASSPADRGLTNEKLFF
>16|TRBV7-9|TRBD1|TRBJ1-2|once
TGTGCCAGCAGCACCCCTGTCGGCGGGACAGCCTATGGCTACACCTTC
CASSTPVGGTAYGYTF
>11|TRBV10-2|-|TRBJ2-5|-
TGCGCCAGCAAGCAGGGAGAGACCCAGTACTTC
CASKQGETQYF
>14|TRBV28|-|TRBJ1-1|-
TGTGCCAGCAGAAGCATTGGGCAGCTCCCTGAAGCTTTCTTT
CASRSIGQLPEAFF
>17|TRBV28|TRBD1|TRBJ1-2|-
TGTGCCAGCAGAATGGGGACAGGGGAAGGGGAGAACTATGGCTACACCTTC
CASRMGTGEGENYGYTF
>16|TRBV9|-|TRBJ2-5|-
TGTGCCAGCAGCGTAGCTCTTAGCGCGGCCCAAGAGACCCAGTACTTC
CASSVALSAAQETQYF
>18|TRBV5-1|TRBD1|TRBJ2-1|-
TGCGCCAGCAGCGCCGGGACAGGACTAACCAAATTAAACAATGAGCAGTTCTTC
CASSAGTGLTKLNNEQFF
>12|TRBV7-2|-|TRBJ1-3|-
TGTGCCAGCAGCTTAGTAGGGGACACCATATATTTT
CASSLVGDTIYF
>15|TRBV18|-|TRBJ2-7|-
TGTGCCAGCTCACCAAACTCCGGGAAATCCTACGAGCAGTACTTC
CASSPNSGKSYEQYF
>14|TRBV3-1/TRBV3-2|-|TRBJ1-3|-
TGTGCCAGCAGCCCAGGGGTGGGTGGAAACACCATATATTTT
CASSPGVGGNTIYF